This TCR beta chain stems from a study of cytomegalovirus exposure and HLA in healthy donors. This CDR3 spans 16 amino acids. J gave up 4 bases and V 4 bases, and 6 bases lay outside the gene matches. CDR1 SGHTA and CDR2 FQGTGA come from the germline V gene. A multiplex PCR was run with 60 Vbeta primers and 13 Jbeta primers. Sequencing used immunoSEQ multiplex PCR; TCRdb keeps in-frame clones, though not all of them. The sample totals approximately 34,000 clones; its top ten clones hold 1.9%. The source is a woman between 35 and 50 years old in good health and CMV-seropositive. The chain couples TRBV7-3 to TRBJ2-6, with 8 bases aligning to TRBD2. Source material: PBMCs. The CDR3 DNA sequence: TGTGCCAGCAGCTGGTCGGGGGGGCCCGGGGCCAACGTCCTGACTTTC. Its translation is CASSWSGGPGANVLTF.